The 13 T cell receptor beta chains given below trace back to one sample, sequenced in a study of shared clonotypes between healthy human individuals. TCRdb keeps only in-frame clones here, not all; method: immunoSEQ multiplex PCR. The table lists some 96,000 clones, roughly 45% of them singletons. Sequencing was carried out using PBMCs. These receptors were collected from a woman aged 40 to 50 in good health. Some clones in this sample may be carry-over from other donors' samples.

The J gene is TRBJ2-5, the V gene TRBV4-1; the D gene could be TRBD1 or TRBD2 (5 bases each). The last part of the DNA fits TRBJ2-7 better; the J call may be wrong. CDR1 is MGHRA and CDR2 is YSYEKL in the germline V gene. There are 13 residues in the CDR3. CDR3: CASSPGAAYEQYF. CDR3 nucleotides: TGCGCCAGCAGTCCCGGGGCAGCCTACGAGCAGTACTTC.

This clone was counted at least ten times. This chain connects TRBV28 to TRBJ1-2, with TRBD1 matching over 10 bases. The ends lost 6 bases at V and 8 bases at J; junction bases unmatched: 18. The CDR3 runs to 17 residues. The germline V gene encodes CDR1 MDHEN and CDR2 SYDVKM. DNA for the CDR3: TGTGCCAGCAGAGAATCCGGGACAGGGGCCTCGAGACGCGGCTACACCTTC. Translation: CASRESGTGASRRGYTF.

As for this clone: Only one base separates this from a far larger clonotype, so it likely reflects a read error. Other nucleotide sequences from this sample produce the same CDR3. The gene calls are TRBV10-3 and TRBJ1-2; D is uncertain. The CDR3 has 14 amino acids. Looked up from germline, CDR1 is ENHRY and CDR2 is SYGVKD. The CDR3 loop reads CAIRAGNSNYGYTF. CDR3 nucleotides: TGTGCTATCAGAGCCGGGAACAGTAACTATGGCTACACCTTC.

This clone was counted between two and nine times. The J gene is TRBJ2-7, the V gene TRBV27; 7 bases agree with TRBD1. The trim removed 8 bases at V and 4 bases at J, leaving 8 bases unmatched. The CDR3 consists of 13 residues. Germline CDR1 is MNHEY and CDR2 is SMNVEV (reference sequence). CDR3 sequence (DNA): TGTGCCAGCGGCCACAGGGGCCGGTACGAGCAGTACTTC. It encodes CASGHRGRYEQYF.

This clone is a singleton in its sample. The CDR3 loop is CASRPNRVTYYGYTF. The CDR3 bases are TGTGCCAGCAGACCAAACAGGGTCACTTACTATGGCTACACCTTC. The chain joins TRBV27 to TRBJ1-2, with D perhaps TRBD1 (6 bases). Germline V gene lookup returns CDR1 MNHEY and CDR2 SMNVEV (reference sequence). The CDR3 length is 15 residues. The V end lost 6 bases, the J end lost 3 bases, and 17 bases lay between the germline ends.

This clone was seen only a few times. The chain uses TRBV7-9 and TRBJ2-5; 9 nucleotides line up with TRBD1. The CDR3 covers 12 residues. J lost 5 bases, V lost 9 bases, and 4 bases had no gene match. Germline V CDR1 and CDR2: SEHNR, FQNEAQ (reference sequence). This CDR3 reads CASTGGWETQYF. Written as DNA, the CDR3 is TGTGCCAGTACAGGGGGCTGGGAGACCCAGTACTTC.

This chain connects TRBV28 to TRBJ1-1; D gene unclear. Germline values: CDR1 MDHEN, CDR2 SYDVKM. The CDR3 spans 14 residues. Between the trimmed V and J ends, which lost 1 base and 1 base, there was a span of 7 bases. The CDR3 nucleotides read TGTGCCAGCAGTTTATTGGCGGCGAACACTGAAGCTTTCTTT. This encodes CASSLLAANTEAFF.

V and J are TRBV29-1 and TRBJ1-1; D is uncertain. V gave up 4 bases and J gave up 4 bases, with 7 bases separating them. From germline, CDR1 is SQVTM and CDR2 ANQGSEA. There are 11 residues in the CDR3. The CDR3 reads CSVVRGTEAFF. In nucleotides, the CDR3 is TGCAGCGTTGTGCGGGGCACTGAAGCTTTCTTT.

This clone has ten or more counts. This chain links TRBV19 with TRBJ2-7; D unresolved. CDR3 length: 12 residues. Deletions cut 5 bases from V and 7 bases from J, with 12 bases between. Germline V lookup: CDR1 LNHDA, CDR2 SQIVND (reference sequence). The CDR3 protein is CASSFSLGEQYF. The CDR3 DNA reads TGTGCCAGTAGTTTTTCCTTAGGAGAGCAGTACTTC. Full variable domain (missing parts from reference TRBV19 and TRBJ2-7): DGGITQSPKYLFRKEGQNVTLSCEQNLNHDAMYWYRQDPGQGLRLIYYSQIVNDFQKGDIAEGYSVSREKKESFPLTVTSAQKNPTAFYLCASSFSLGEQYFGPGTRLTVT.

Only a few counts were recorded for this clone. CDR3 residues: CASSWTGTGGTYEQYF. In DNA, the CDR3 is TGCGCCAGCAGCTGGACCGGGACAGGGGGGACCTACGAGCAGTACTTC. The J gene is TRBJ2-7, the V gene TRBV5-1; 11 bases fit TRBD1. V lost 3 bases to trimming and J lost 2 bases; unmatched junction nucleotides: 7. In germline, CDR1 is SGHRS, CDR2 YFSETQ. The CDR3 has 16 residues. The variable domain in full, completed from reference TRBV5-1 and TRBJ2-7, reads KAGVTQTPRYLIKTRGQQVTLSCSPISGHRSVSWYQQTPGQGLQFLFEYFSETQRNKGNFPGRFSGRQFSNSRSEMNVSTLELGDSALYLCASSWTGTGGTYEQYFGPGTRLTVT.

The rearrangement joins TRBV7-2 to TRBJ2-1; 9 bases fit TRBD2. Per the germline V gene, CDR1 is SGHTA and CDR2 is FQGNSA. The CDR3 covers 15 residues. The ends lost 1 base at V and 8 bases at J; junction bases unmatched: 6. The CDR3 DNA sequence: TGTGCCAGCAGCTTAGTAGCGGGAGTGATGGATGAGCAGTTCTTC. It codes for CASSLVAGVMDEQFF.

The J gene is TRBJ2-7, the V gene TRBV7-8; D assignment may be TRBD1 or TRBD2 (5 bases each). Germline CDR1 and CDR2: SGHVS and FQNEAQ. The CDR3 covers 16 residues. The V end was cut by 5 bases, the J end by 5 bases, with 22 bases between. The CDR3 loop is CASSQDEGQGVDEQYF. DNA of the CDR3: TGTGCCAGCAGCCAAGACGAGGGGCAGGGCGTCGACGAGCAGTACTTC.

This clone came up once. The chain employs TRBV30 and TRBJ1-1; TRBD1 is a possible D gene (5 bases). Trimming left V 2 bases short and J 10 bases short, with 20 bases between. The CDR3 runs 14 residues. Germline V lookup: CDR1 GTSNPN, CDR2 SVGIG (reference sequence). CDR3 sequence (DNA): TGTGCCTGGAGTACACCGGGTGTCAGGGATCGAGCTTTCTTT. This codes for CAWSTPGVRDRAFF.